The 20 T cell receptor beta chains given below trace back to one sample, sequenced in a study of T cells in women clearing cervical HPV infection. Clones were read by immunoSEQ multiplex PCR, and TCRdb kept only the in-frame ones, dropping some. Here the sample table reports over 15,000 clones. Sample: blood buffy coat. Every receptor here comes from a woman aged 18-69 years with a cervical HPV16 infection that either progressed to CIN3+ or cleared (not recorded which).

As for this clone: The DNA ends 3 residues before the CDR3 does, and the rest of the CDR3 is filled in from the germline J gene. This chain connects TRBV5-1 to TRBJ2-6, with 9 bases matching TRBD1. With 4 bases clipped from V and 2 bases from J, the junction kept 4 bases outside the gene matches. Germline V gene sequence: CDR1 SGHRS, CDR2 YFSETQ. The CDR3 is 16 residues long. CDR3 in amino acids: CASSPQGAAGANVLTF. The CDR3 DNA, read in part, is TGCGCCAGCAGCCCACAGGGGGCGGCTGGGGCCAACGTC.

Notes on this clone: The read halts 3 residues ahead of the CDR3 end, with the missing end drawn from the germline J gene. This chain connects TRBV19 to TRBJ2-3; 8 bases match TRBD1. This CDR3 has 16 residues. Germline V gene lookup returns CDR1 LNHDA and CDR2 SQIVND (reference sequence). V was clipped by 4 bases and J by 1 base; unmatched bases: 7. The sequenced part of the CDR3 DNA is TGTGCCAGTAGTAACCTCGGACAGGGAGGCACAGATACG. Translation gives CASSNLGQGGTDT. The complete CDR3 reads CASSNLGQGGTDTQYF.

This clone shows up as medium-sized by frequency. Additional DNA sequences in this sample encode the identical CDR3. CDR3 in amino acids: CASSLGGSGYEQYF. CDR3 DNA, as far as it was read: TGTGCCAGCAGCCTCGGGGGTTCCGGGTACGAG. This chain uses TRBV7-9 with TRBJ2-7; possible D gene TRBD2, 6 bases. The read halts 3 residues ahead of the CDR3 end, with the missing end drawn from the germline J gene. In germline, CDR1 is SEHNR, CDR2 FQNEAQ (reference sequence). Trimming removed 5 bases at V and 4 bases at J, with 15 bases between. The CDR3 is 14 residues long. The full variable domain, in which reference TRBV7-9 and TRBJ2-7 provide the parts outside the CDR3, is DTGVSQNPRHKITKRGQNVTFRCDPISEHNRLYWYRQTLGQGPEFLTYFQNEAQLEKSRLLSDRFSAERPKGSFSTLEIQRTEQGDSAMYLCASSLGGSGYEQYFGPGTRLTVT.

Concerning this clone: From the germline J gene comes the end of the CDR3, since the read stops 3 residues before it. The rearrangement joins TRBV20-1 to TRBJ2-1, with D perhaps matching TRBD1 (6 bases). V lost 1 base to trimming and J lost 8 bases, with 24 bases between them. Germline CDR1 and CDR2: DFQATT and SNEGSKA (reference sequence). The CDR3 contains 17 residues. The sequenced part of the CDR3 DNA is TGCAGTGCTAGAGTATCGGTTGGACAGTTATCCCCGGATGAG. As protein: CSARVSVGQLSPDE. In full, the CDR3 reads CSARVSVGQLSPDEQFF.

Points on this clone: The read comes to an end 3 residues before the CDR3 does, leaving the germline J gene to fill in the end. The rearrangement uses TRBV19 and TRBJ2-1; 9 bases fit TRBD1. This CDR3 has 20 amino acids. Per germline, CDR1 LNHDA and CDR2 SQIVND (reference sequence). V lost 3 bases to trimming and J lost 1 base; unmatched junction nucleotides: 16. Partial CDR3 DNA: TGTGCCAGTAGTATTGGGGCCGGGACAGGGCCCCGGGTGTCCTACAATGAG. Protein product: CASSIGAGTGPRVSYNE. The CDR3 in its entirety is CASSIGAGTGPRVSYNEQFF.

In regard to this clone: The sequence runs out 3 residues before the end of the CDR3; the remainder is reconstructed from the germline J gene. This chain joins TRBV11-2 and TRBJ2-7; D uncertain. The CDR3 length is 14 residues. Trimming left V 0 bases short and J 2 bases short, with 8 bases between. Germline assignment: CDR1 SGHAT and CDR2 FQNNGV. CDR3 protein: CASSLDPPAYEQYF. The part of the CDR3 DNA that was read is TGTGCCAGCAGCTTAGACCCTCCTGCCTACGAG. Full variable domain (remainder filled in from reference TRBV11-2 and TRBJ2-7): EAGVAQSPRYKIIEKRQSVAFWCNPISGHATLYWYQQILGQGPKLLIQFQNNGVVDDSQLPKDRFSAERLKGVDSTLKIQPAKLEDSAVYLCASSLDPPAYEQYFGPGTRLTVT.

Of note for this clone: Read sequence stops 3 residues before the CDR3 end, and the germline J gene provides the missing end. The chain carries TRBV30 and TRBJ2-1; maybe TRBD2 (6 bases). This CDR3 has 15 residues. CDR1 and CDR2 (germline): GTSNPN, SVGIG (reference sequence). With 3 bases removed from V and 4 bases from J, the gap between germline ends came to 16 bases. The sequenced part of the CDR3 DNA is TGTGCCTGGAGCCCCTACGGGAGACAGTACAATGAG. Protein: CAWSPYGRQYNE. The complete CDR3 sequence is CAWSPYGRQYNEQFF.

In terms of frequency, this clone is medium-sized. The read terminates 3 residues before the CDR3 end, so the remaining end is supplied by the germline J gene. This sequence joins TRBV5-4 and TRBJ1-4, with TRBD1 matching over 7 bases. Germline trimming cut 4 bases from V and 2 bases from J; bases unmatched to any gene: 2. The germline CDR1 and CDR2 sequences are SGHNT and YYREEE (reference sequence). The CDR3 loop spans 14 amino acids. The part of the CDR3 DNA that was read is TGTGCCAGCAGCCCGGGACAGACTAATGAAAAA. It specifies CASSPGQTNEK. The complete CDR3 sequence is CASSPGQTNEKLFF.

On this clone itself: The read comes to an end 3 residues before the CDR3 does, leaving the germline J gene to fill in the end. V gene TRBV20-1 combines with J gene TRBJ1-2, with D uncertain. CDR3 length: 12 amino acids. Between the trimmed V and J ends, which lost 2 bases and 4 bases, there was a span of 8 bases. Germline V gene sequence: CDR1 DFQATT, CDR2 SNEGSKA (reference sequence). The DNA read from the CDR3 is TGCAGTGCTAGACAGGAAGTCTATGGC. It encodes CSARQEVYG. The full CDR3 protein is CSARQEVYGYTF.

Note on this clone: The read terminates 3 residues ahead of where the CDR3 ends, so the germline J gene completes it. V gene TRBV6-1 combines with J gene TRBJ1-4; tentatively, D is TRBD1 (5 bases). The ends were cut back, 4 bases at V and 0 bases at J, with 12 bases in the middle. This CDR3 region has 16 residues. CDR1 MNHNS and CDR2 SASEGT come from the germline V gene. The covered CDR3 bases are TGTGCCAGCAGTGGGGGCCAGTATGCAACTAATGAAAAA. Residues: CASSGGQYATNEK. The full CDR3 protein reads CASSGGQYATNEKLFF.

To note about this clone: Read sequence stops 3 residues before the CDR3 end, and the germline J gene provides the missing end. The chain joins TRBV5-1 to TRBJ2-3; D gene ambiguous. The CDR3 totals 14 residues. Germline V CDR1 and CDR2: SGHRS, YFSETQ. Deletions cut 3 bases from V and 0 bases from J, with 8 bases between. The CDR3 bases that were read are TGCGCCAGCAGCTACCAGACTAGCACAGATACG. As protein: CASSYQTSTDT. The entire CDR3 sequence reads CASSYQTSTDTQYF.

Points on this clone: The read ends 3 residues before the CDR3 terminus; that terminus is restored from the germline J gene. The chain uses TRBV6-4 and TRBJ2-3; D ambiguous. Between the trimmed V and J ends, which lost 4 bases and 4 bases, there was a span of 6 bases. Germline CDR1 and CDR2: MRHNA and SNTAGT. The CDR3 loop spans 12 amino acids. The DNA read from the CDR3 is TGTGCCAGCAGTGGCGGAGCAGATACG. This codes for CASSGGADT. The complete CDR3 reads CASSGGADTQYF.

Frequency places this clone as medium-sized. The CDR3 end falls 3 residues outside the read, so it is completed with the germline J gene. V usage is TRBV18 and J usage is TRBJ2-3, with 7 bases that match TRBD1. The germline gives CDR1 KGHSH, CDR2 LQKENI. V lost 1 base and J lost 2; bases outside the gene matches: 6. The CDR3 has 16 residues. Incomplete CDR3 DNA: TGTGCCAGCTCACCACTTACAGGGGAATTCACAGATACG. This encodes CASSPLTGEFTDT. The full CDR3 reads CASSPLTGEFTDTQYF.

As for this clone: With the read ending 3 residues before the CDR3 end, the germline J gene is used to fill in that end. The V and J genes are TRBV10-1 and TRBJ2-1; possible D gene TRBD1, 5 bases. CDR1 and CDR2 (germline): WNHNN, SYGVQD (reference sequence). The CDR3 totals 14 residues. The ends were cut back, 0 bases at V and 6 bases at J, with 9 bases in the middle. The part of the CDR3 DNA that was read is TGCGCCAGCAGTGAGTCTGGGGCCGTCAATGAG. Amino acids: CASSESGAVNE. Given in full, the CDR3 is CASSESGAVNEQFF.

Of note for this clone: Read sequence stops 3 residues before the CDR3 end, and the germline J gene provides the missing end. The V gene is TRBV14, the J gene TRBJ1-1; D is ambiguous. Germline V lookup: CDR1 SGHDN, CDR2 FVKESK. This CDR3 is 15 amino acids long. V was shortened by 6 bases and J by 4 bases, with 18 bases between the two germline ends. CDR3 DNA, as far as it was read: TGTGCCAGCAGGCCAAAGGGTCGGCGTAGCACTGAA. This codes for CASRPKGRRSTE. The entire CDR3 protein reads CASRPKGRRSTEAFF.

About this clone itself: The missing CDR3 end, 3 residues past where the read stops, is filled in from the germline J gene. The chain employs TRBV20-1 and TRBJ2-1; a weak D match, TRBD1 (6 bases). The CDR3 loop spans 14 amino acids. The V end lost 2 bases, the J end lost 8 bases, and 16 bases lay between the germline ends. Germline V gene lookup returns CDR1 DFQATT and CDR2 SNEGSKA (reference sequence). The CDR3 bases that were read are TGCAGTGCTAGAATTATCGACAGGCTGGATGAG. This encodes CSARIIDRLDE. The full CDR3 protein reads CSARIIDRLDEQFF.

Turning to this clone: The read halts 3 residues ahead of the CDR3 end, with the missing end drawn from the germline J gene. The chain recombines TRBV20-1 with TRBJ1-5; 7 bases are a match to TRBD1. The J segment lost 4 bases and the V segment lost 5 bases, leaving 8 bases of the junction unmatched. CDR1 and CDR2 (germline): DFQATT, SNEGSKA (reference sequence). This CDR3 is 14 amino acids long. The CDR3 loop is CSASGTAINQPQHF. Partial CDR3 DNA: TGCAGTGCTTCCGGGACAGCGATTAATCAGCCC.

As regards this clone: The CDR3 end lies 3 residues beyond the end of the read and is filled in from the germline J gene. The chain recombines TRBV20-1 with TRBJ1-6, with unresolved D. The CDR3 is 12 amino acids. Trimming removed 5 bases at V and 9 bases at J, with 11 bases between. The germline CDR1 and CDR2 sequences are DFQATT and SNEGSKA (reference sequence). Partial CDR3 DNA: TGCAGTGCTCGCAGGTCCGCTTCACCC. This encodes CSARRSASP. The whole CDR3 reads CSARRSASPLHF.

In regard to this clone: The read finishes 3 residues shy of the CDR3 end, and the germline J gene is used to complete it. The rearrangement joins TRBV12-3 or TRBV12-4 to TRBJ2-5; TRBD2 agrees at 11 bases. The CDR3 extends over 15 amino acids. Trimming cost V 5 bases and J 3 bases; bases outside gene matches: 5. CDR3 DNA, as far as it was read: TGTGCCAGCAGTCAGTCTAGCGGGGGGAAAGAGACC. Translating it yields CASSQSSGGKET. The entire CDR3 sequence reads CASSQSSGGKETQYF.

A word on this clone: The CDR3 end falls 3 residues outside the read, so it is completed with the germline J gene. The rearrangement joins TRBV5-5 to TRBJ1-2, with TRBD1 matching over 7 bases. This CDR3 has 13 residues. The V and J ends lost 0 bases and 4 bases, in that order; junction bases with no gene match: 0. Germline V gene sequence: CDR1 SGHKS, CDR2 YYEKEE (reference sequence). This CDR3 reads CASSLAGGYGYTF. The DNA read from the CDR3 is TGTGCCAGCAGCTTGGCAGGGGGCTATGGC.